These T cell receptor beta chains were read from a single sample in a study of shared clonotypes between healthy human individuals. Repertoires were generated with immunoSEQ multiplex PCR, while TCRdb's copy carries only in-frame clones and drops some. Of more than 900,000 clones listed, around 82% were seen once; the top ten hold roughly 0.55%. The sample taken for sequencing was memory CD4+ T cells from PBMCs. These TCRs come from a man aged 18 to 29 in good health. Some clones in this sample may be carry-over from other donors' samples. The CDR3 runs from the conserved cysteine through the conserved F or W. Fields, in order: D gene, clone size, V gene, J gene, CDR3 DNA, CDR3 protein. D genes are given only for firm matches. Size values are once, few and many counts, or a class for expanded clones, and some rows have none.

-	-	TRBV5-1	TRBJ1-5	TGCGCCAGCAGCTTGGGTACAGTTCAAAATCAGCCCCAGCATTTT	CASSLGTVQNQPQHF
-	few	TRBV19	TRBJ1-5	TGTGCCAGTAGTATCCTACCGACGGGGGGGAATCAGCCCCAGCATTTT	CASSILPTGGNQPQHF
-	-	TRBV5-6	TRBJ2-1	TGTGCCAGCAGCTTACTTACCTATAGCTCCTACAATGAGCAGTTCTTC	CASSLLTYSSYNEQFF
-	-	TRBV7-8	TRBJ1-4	TGTGCCAGCAGCTTAGAGGCATATGGTAATGAAAAACTGTTTTTT	CASSLEAYGNEKLFF
TRBD1	-	TRBV30	TRBJ2-4	TGTGCCTGGAGACGGACAGGCGGTGGCTATTCCCCTATTCAGTACTTC	CAWRRTGGGYSPIQYF
-	few	TRBV29-1	TRBJ1-1	TGCAGCGCAGCCCTCGGGAGATCCACTGAAGCTTTCTTT	CSAALGRSTEAFF
TRBD1	-	TRBV9	TRBJ1-3	TGTGCCAGCAGCGCTTTACAGGGGATCGGTAGAAACACCATATATTTT	CASSALQGIGRNTIYF
-	few	TRBV19	TRBJ1-2	TGTGCCAGTAGCGGCGGGCGGGGGTCCCCCTATGGCTACACCTTC	CASSGGRGSPYGYTF
TRBD1	-	TRBV7-2	TRBJ2-6	TGTGCCAGCAGCATAGGGGGCATAGCTGGGGCCAACGTCCTGACTTTC	CASSIGGIAGANVLTF
-	-	TRBV7-2	TRBJ1-1	TGTGCCAGCAGCTCTCCGACAGGCAAGAACACTGAAGCTTTCTTT	CASSSPTGKNTEAFF
TRBD1	-	TRBV7-9	TRBJ2-7	TGTGCCAGCAGCTATGGACAGGCCGGATTGGACGAGCAGTACTTC	CASSYGQAGLDEQYF
-	-	TRBV19	TRBJ2-7	TGTGCCAGTAGTACTTCTGGGAATTCCTACGAGCAGTACTTC	CASSTSGNSYEQYF